The 6 T cell receptor beta chains listed next were all sequenced from one sample in a study of blood T cells in healthy people across ages. The use of a sample-barcoded 5' primer and a J-beta primer mix characterized a second PCR of about 6 to 11 cycles. TCRdb processed the 5' RACE reads anew with MiXCR; each CDR3 protein has one entry. The data contain around 800,000 distinct CDR3 sequences, less than 60% of them singletons. Sequencing input: blood. The receptors come from a man aged 80 or over in good health.

This clonotype was observed a few times. This sequence joins TRBV6-6 and TRBJ1-2; perhaps TRBD1 as D (5 bases). CDR3 length: 15 residues. Trimming cost V 2 bases and J 9 bases, with 19 bases left between them. Per the germline V gene, CDR1 is MNHNY and CDR2 is SVGAGI (reference sequence). CDR3 DNA sequence: TGTGCCAGCAGTTACCTGGACCGGCAGGGAGGATGCTACACCTTC. Translation gives CASSYLDRQGGCYTF.

This clonotype was recorded once. V usage is TRBV7-2 and J usage is TRBJ2-7; tentatively, D is TRBD1 (6 bases). With 2 bases removed from V and 4 bases from J, the gap between germline ends came to 12 bases. The CDR3 extends over 14 amino acids. Germline lookup yields CDR1 SGHTA and CDR2 FQGNSA. DNA for the CDR3: TGTGCCAGCAGCTTAAGGGAACAGGGATACGAGCAGTACTTC. Its protein is CASSLREQGYEQYF. Supplemented by reference TRBV7-2 and TRBJ2-7, the full variable domain reads GAGVSQSPSNKVTEKGKDVELRCDPISGHTALYWYRQSLGQGLEFLIYFQGNSAPDKSGLPSDRFSAERTGGSVSTLTIQRTQQEDSAVYLCASSLREQGYEQYFGPGTRLTVT.

The chain links TRBV9 to TRBJ2-1; 8 nucleotides agree with TRBD2. Trimming removed 1 base from V and 7 bases from J; junction bases left unmatched: 7. CDR3 length equals 15 residues. Germline lookup yields CDR1 SGDLS and CDR2 YYNGEE. CDR3 sequence: CASSVNGRAANEQFF. CDR3 bases: TGTGCCAGCAGCGTAAACGGGAGGGCGGCGAATGAGCAGTTCTTC. The full variable domain, completed using reference TRBV9 and TRBJ2-1, is DSGVTQTPKHLITATGQRVTLRCSPRSGDLSVYWYQQSLDQGLQFLIQYYNGEERAKGNILERFSAQQFPDLHSELNLSSLELGDSALYFCASSVNGRAANEQFFGPGTRLTVL.

This clonotype was seen only a few times. V and J are TRBV15 and TRBJ2-1; no clear D. The J call may be wrong; the DNA end is better matched by TRBJ2-7. The CDR3 length is 16 residues. CDR1 and CDR2 (germline): LNHNV, YYDKDF (reference sequence). The CDR3 region has the DNA TGTGCCACCAGCAGAGGGACGGGTCGCTCCTACAATGAGCAGTACTTC. This encodes CATSRGTGRSYNEQYF.

The chain combines TRBV2 with TRBJ2-1, with D uncertain. The CDR3 is 16 residues long. Germline V lookup: CDR1 SNHLY, CDR2 FYNNEI. Trimming cost V 0 bases and J 4 bases, with 13 bases left between them. CDR3 region: CASSEARSSFYNEQFF. The CDR3 bases are TGTGCCAGCAGTGAAGCGCGCAGCAGCTTTTACAATGAGCAGTTCTTC.

In its sample, this clonotype was seen many times. The genes are TRBV7-2 and TRBJ2-1; D unresolved. The CDR3 sequence is 13 residues long. Per the germline V gene, CDR1 is SGHTA and CDR2 is FQGNSA. Between the trimmed V and J ends, which lost 1 base and 7 bases, there was a span of 8 bases. The CDR3 DNA is TGTGCCAGCAGCTTAGACCCGCTGAATGAGCAGTTCTTC. Its translation is CASSLDPLNEQFF.